One T cell receptor (beta chain) is described in this entry. The sample originates from a study of blood T cell repertoires in COVID-19. At the level of the study: There were acute and convalescent COVID-19 samples, and they came from the United States, Italy and Spain. T cells, B-cell-depleted T cells, or PBMCs supplied cDNA or gDNA.

The CDR3 length is 13 residues. V was cut by 6 bases and J by 5 bases, with 11 bases left in between. In germline, CDR1 is SGHNT, CDR2 YENEEA. Authors' processing steps: Amplification of reference gene primers was used by the study to estimate nucleated cell counts. Only in-frame clones appear in the TCRdb table, and some are missing; sequencing was by immunoSEQ multiplex PCR. That table gives V, J and clone size, and the DNA gave D and trimming. The sample shows over 100,000 clones, 85% of them seen only once. The sequenced sample consisted of peripheral blood. The source of this sequence is a man older than 75 with acute or convalescent COVID-19. The chain is built from TRBV11-3 and TRBJ2-1; weak D call: TRBD1 (6 bases). CDR3 protein: CASSFDRNNEQFF. CDR3 DNA: TGTGCCAGCAGTTTCGACAGGAACAATGAGCAGTTCTTC. Together with reference TRBV11-3 and TRBJ2-1, the CDR3 gives the full variable domain: EAGVVQSPRYKIIEKKQPVAFWCNPISGHNTLYWYLQNLGQGPELLIRYENEEAVDDSQLPKDRFSAERLKGVDSTLKIQPAELGDSAVYLCASSFDRNNEQFFGPGTRLTVL.